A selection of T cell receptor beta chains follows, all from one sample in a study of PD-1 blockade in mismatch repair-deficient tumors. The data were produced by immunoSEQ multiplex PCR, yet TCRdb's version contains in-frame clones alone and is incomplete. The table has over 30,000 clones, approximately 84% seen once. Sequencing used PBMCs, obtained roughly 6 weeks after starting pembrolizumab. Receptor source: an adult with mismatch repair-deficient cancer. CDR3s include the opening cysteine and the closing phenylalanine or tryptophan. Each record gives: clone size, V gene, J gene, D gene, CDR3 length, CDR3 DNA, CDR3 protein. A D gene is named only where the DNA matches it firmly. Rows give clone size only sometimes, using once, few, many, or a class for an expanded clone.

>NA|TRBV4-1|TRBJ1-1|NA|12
TGCGCCAGCAGCCAAGCAAACACTGAAGCTTTCTTT
CASSQANTEAFF
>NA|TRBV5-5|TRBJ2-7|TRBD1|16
TGTGCCAGCAGCCACTGGGGGACCGGGACAGGCGGCGAGCAGTACTTC
CASSHWGTGTGGEQYF
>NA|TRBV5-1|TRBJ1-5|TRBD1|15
TGCGCCAGCAGTCAGACGGGGGACAGAAATCAGCCCCAGCATTTT
CASSQTGDRNQPQHF
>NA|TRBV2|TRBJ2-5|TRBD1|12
TGTGCCAGCAGCGACAGGGGGGAGACCCAGTACTTC
CASSDRGETQYF
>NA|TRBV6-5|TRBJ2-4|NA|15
TGTGCCAGCAGTTACTCAGCGGTAGCCAAAAACATTCAGTACTTC
CASSYSAVAKNIQYF
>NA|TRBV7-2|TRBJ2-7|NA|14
TGTGCCAGCAGCTTAGTCGCAGGGACTTACGAGCAGTACTTC
CASSLVAGTYEQYF
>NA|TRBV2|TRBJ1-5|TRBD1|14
TGTGCCAGCAGTTGGGGACAGAACGATCAGCCCCAGCATTTT
CASSWGQNDQPQHF
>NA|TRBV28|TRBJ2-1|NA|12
TGTGCCATCGCAGACTCCTACAATGAGCAGTTCTTC
CAIADSYNEQFF
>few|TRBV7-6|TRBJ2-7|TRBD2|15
TGTGCCAGCAGCTTAGCAGCGGGGGGGTCCTACGAGCAGTACTTC
CASSLAAGGSYEQYF
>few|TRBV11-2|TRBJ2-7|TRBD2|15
TGTGCCAGCAGGGCGACCGTGGGACTAAGCTACGAGCAGTACTTC
CASRATVGLSYEQYF
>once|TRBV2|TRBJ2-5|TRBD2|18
TGTGCCAGCAGTGAAGCGCTGGGGCACGGGACTAGCCAAGAGACCCAGTACTTC
CASSEALGHGTSQETQYF
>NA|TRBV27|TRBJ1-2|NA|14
TGTGCCAGCAGTCTTAACGACAGGCGCTATGGCTACACCTTC
CASSLNDRRYGYTF
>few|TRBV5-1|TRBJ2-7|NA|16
TGCGCCAGCAGCTTGGTCCGACTGGATAGCTCCTACGAGCAGTACTTC
CASSLVRLDSSYEQYF
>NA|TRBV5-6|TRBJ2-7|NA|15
TGTGCCAGCAGCTTTTCCCCAGGGTCGACCTACGAGCAGTACTTC
CASSFSPGSTYEQYF
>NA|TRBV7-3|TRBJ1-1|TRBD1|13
TGTGCCAGCAGCTCGACAGGGACCACTGAAGCTTTCTTT
CASSSTGTTEAFF
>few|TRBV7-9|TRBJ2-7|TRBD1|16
TGTGCCAGCAGCTTTGTGTTTGGGACAGGGGGGTACGAGCAGTACTTC
CASSFVFGTGGYEQYF
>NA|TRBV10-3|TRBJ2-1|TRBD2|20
TGTGCCATCAGTGAGTCTCCCGGGACTAGCGGGAGGGCCACCTACAATGAGCAGTTCTTC
CAISESPGTSGRATYNEQFF
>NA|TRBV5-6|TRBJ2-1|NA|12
TGTGCCAGCAGCCCCGCGGCAGGGCCCAGTTTCTTC
CASSPAAGPSFF
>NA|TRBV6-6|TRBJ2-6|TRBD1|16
TGTGCCAGCACGGGACAGGGGGCGGGTGGGGCCAACGTCCTGACTTTC
CASTGQGAGGANVLTF
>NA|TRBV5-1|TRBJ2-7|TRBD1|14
TGCGCCAGCAGCTTCTTCCAGGGGGCCTACGAGCAGTACTTC
CASSFFQGAYEQYF
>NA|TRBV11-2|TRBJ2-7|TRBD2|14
TGTGCCAGCAGCCGTACGGGGGGGTTCAACGAGCAGTACTTC
CASSRTGGFNEQYF
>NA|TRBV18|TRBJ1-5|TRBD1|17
TGTGCCAGCTCACCATTGGGACAGGGGCATAGCAATCAGCCCCAGCATTTT
CASSPLGQGHSNQPQHF